This T cell receptor (beta chain) was captured by sequencing in a study of T cell responses to AZD1222 COVID-19 vaccine. Findings and caveats of the study: Baseline seropositives among AZD1222 recipients totaled only 5 to 7.

Sequenced by immunoSEQ multiplex PCR; TCRdb stores in-frame clones only, minus some. The table includes 150,000 to 200,000 clones, about 89% detected once. Trimming took 4 bases from V and 5 from J, leaving 11 bases between them. Germline assignment: CDR1 SGHDN and CDR2 FVKESK. The CDR3 is made up of 13 amino acids. With regard to this clone: As yet, its antigen is unknown.

This TCR derives from an adult who received the AZD1222 COVID-19 vaccine. The specimen was peripheral blood, collected 28 days after the second AZD1222 dose. V gene TRBV14 combines with J gene TRBJ1-1, with D uncertain. The CDR3 bases are TGTGCCAGCAGCCTCAGTCCCCTGACTGAAGCTTTCTTT. It codes for CASSLSPLTEAFF.